These T cell receptor beta chains were read from a single sample in a study of T cells after yellow fever vaccination. TCRdb processed the 5' RACE reads anew with MiXCR; each CDR3 protein has one entry. Found here are about 75,000 distinct CDR3 sequences, around 7.1% of them singletons; the top ten hold approximately 30%. This material consisted of CD8+ T cells sorted from PBMCs, taken 10 to 11 days after the first yellow fever vaccination. Every receptor here comes from a man aged 18 to 30 who received the YFV17D yellow fever vaccine. CDR3s include the opening cysteine and the closing phenylalanine or tryptophan.

>TRBJ2-1|TRBV7-2
CASSLVGTHNEQFF
>TRBJ2-3|TRBV11-2
CASSLDQYGITDTQYF
>TRBJ2-5|TRBV20-1
CSATQSQETQYF
>TRBJ2-7|TRBV4-3
CASSQDGTTYEQYF
>TRBJ2-1|TRBV6-1
CASRVSNEQFF
>TRBJ2-7|TRBV12-3/TRBV12-4
CASSLSPGQGFEQYF
>TRBJ1-4|TRBV7-9
CASSFPRGEKLFF
>TRBJ2-1|TRBV3-1
CASSQEERGYNEQFF
>TRBJ2-1|TRBV20-1
CSARGTRGEQFF
>TRBJ2-7|TRBV6-1
CASSKDYEQYF
>TRBJ2-5|TRBV4-1
CASSQGGYRTGGRKETQYF
>TRBJ2-1|TRBV20-1
CSARMHGSGEYNEQFF
>TRBJ2-7|TRBV7-9
CASSYPRLGSYEQYF
>TRBJ2-3|TRBV7-9
CASSLGSITDTQYF
>TRBJ2-2|TRBV12-3/TRBV12-4
CASKGRFGELFF
>TRBJ2-3|TRBV30
CARDRGADTQYF
>TRBJ1-4|TRBV6-2/TRBV6-3
CASSYAVSSSNEKLFF
>TRBJ2-7|TRBV4-2
CASRRTGAYEQYF
>TRBJ1-1|TRBV7-3
CASSLNDNTEAFF
>TRBJ2-3|TRBV12-3/TRBV12-4
CASRSLGGTDTQYF
>TRBJ1-5|TRBV24-1
CATSPGTASVYSNQPQHF
>TRBJ2-4|TRBV14
CASSQWGFGGAKNIQYF
>TRBJ2-6|TRBV13
CASSALQALSGANVLTF
>TRBJ2-2|TRBV15
CATSRYEAGELFF
>TRBJ2-6|TRBV3-1
CASSQDVGSGSSGANVLTF
>TRBJ2-3|TRBV6-5
CASSYSVSDTQYF
>TRBJ1-3|TRBV7-9
CASSLVNTIYF
>TRBJ1-2|TRBV20-1
CSAKMFGPDRVDYGYTF
>TRBJ2-3|TRBV4-3
CASSQDRAPTSGGTTDTQYF
>TRBJ2-2|TRBV7-9
CASSLRATGELFF
>TRBJ2-1|TRBV19
CATKRGNEQFF